These 30 T cell receptor beta chains were sequenced from one sample in a study of radiotherapy plus CTLA-4 blockade in lung cancer. Measured with immunoSEQ multiplex PCR; TCRdb has only the in-frame clones, and not every one. This sample has around 55,000 clones; about 80% occur once, and the top ten carry 5% to 6.5%. This specimen consisted of peripheral blood, obtained from a patient treated with radiotherapy plus ipilimumab. Receptors originate from a human donor with non-small cell lung cancer whose response to radiotherapy plus ipilimumab could not be evaluated.

This chain joins TRBV6-5 and TRBJ1-5; 7 positions match TRBD1. The germline CDR1 and CDR2 sequences are MNHEY and SVGAGI. The CDR3 extends over 12 amino acids. The trim removed 7 bases at V and 8 bases at J, leaving 5 bases unmatched. CDR3 DNA: TGTGCCAGCAAGGGGGCGGGTGAGCCCCAGCATTTT. Its protein is CASKGAGEPQHF.

V usage is TRBV5-1 and J usage is TRBJ2-3; tentative D call: TRBD1 (5 bases). V lost 4 bases and J lost 0, with 18 bases in between. The germline gives CDR1 SGHRS, CDR2 YFSETQ. This CDR3 region has 17 residues. The CDR3 nucleotides are TGCGCCAGCAGCCCTTGGGGTCTAGGGGAAAGCACAGATACGCAGTATTTT. This codes for CASSPWGLGESTDTQYF. Drawing the rest from reference TRBV5-1 and TRBJ2-3, the complete variable domain is KAGVTQTPRYLIKTRGQQVTLSCSPISGHRSVSWYQQTPGQGLQFLFEYFSETQRNKGNFPGRFSGRQFSNSRSEMNVSTLELGDSALYLCASSPWGLGESTDTQYFGPGTRLTVL.

The V call is TRBV5-5, the J call TRBJ2-5; 7 bases map to TRBD2. Trimming took 4 bases from V and 2 from J; bases not matched to a gene: 8. The CDR3 spans 15 residues. Germline V gene sequence: CDR1 SGHKS, CDR2 YYEKEE (reference sequence). Here the CDR3 DNA reads TGTGCCAGCAGCCCCCTTGGCGGGGGACAAGAGACCCAGTACTTC. Translation: CASSPLGGGQETQYF.

The chain couples TRBV10-3 to TRBJ2-1, with 9 nucleotides matching TRBD2. The germline CDR1 and CDR2 sequences are ENHRY and SYGVKD. The J segment lost 0 bases and the V segment lost 3 bases, leaving 3 bases of the junction unmatched. This CDR3 comprises 16 residues. The CDR3 nucleotides read TGTGCCATCAGTGAACATAGCGGGAGCTCCTACAATGAGCAGTTCTTC. Protein: CAISEHSGSSYNEQFF.

This chain joins TRBV29-1 and TRBJ2-2; TRBD1 agrees at 11 bases. Germline V gives CDR1 SQVTM, CDR2 ANQGSEA. CDR3 length equals 14 residues. The CDR3 loop reads CRDRGREDTGELFF. The CDR3 nucleotides are TGCAGGGACAGGGGGCGTGAGGACACCGGGGAGCTGTTTTTT.

The chain uses TRBV2 and TRBJ1-2; tentatively, D is TRBD1 (5 bases). CDR3 length: 12 amino acids. CDR1 SNHLY and CDR2 FYNNEI come from the germline V gene. Trimming shortened V by 8 bases and J by 3 bases, and 10 bases separated the two germline ends. CDR3 region: CASRSRDYGYTF. In DNA form, the CDR3 reads TGTGCCAGCCGAAGCAGGGACTATGGCTACACCTTC.

The rearrangement joins TRBV15 to TRBJ2-4, with D uncertain. This CDR3 has 15 amino acids. Per germline, CDR1 LNHNV and CDR2 YYDKDF (reference sequence). Trimming shortened V by 0 bases and J by 0 bases, and 6 bases separated the two germline ends. The CDR3 DNA reads TGTGCCACCAGCAGAGATGCGTCAGCCAAAAACATTCAGTACTTC. Translated, it gives CATSRDASAKNIQYF.

The V call is TRBV2, the J call TRBJ2-1, with 9 bases fitting TRBD1. Trimming cost V 9 bases and J 3 bases; bases outside gene matches: 6. CDR1 is SNHLY and CDR2 is FYNNEI in the germline V gene. The CDR3 extends over 14 amino acids. The DNA of the CDR3 is TGTGCCAGTAGTAGGACAGGGGACTACAATGAGCAGTTCTTC. It encodes CASSRTGDYNEQFF.

The chain has TRBV4-3 and TRBJ2-5; 10 bases fit TRBD1. The V and J ends lost 4 bases and 6 bases, in that order; junction bases with no gene match: 5. CDR3 length: 14 amino acids. In germline, CDR1 is LGHNA, CDR2 YSLEER. The CDR3 sequence is CASSPGQGVKTQYF. The CDR3 DNA follows: TGCGCCAGCAGCCCCGGACAGGGGGTGAAGACCCAGTACTTC.

This sequence joins TRBV7-7 and TRBJ2-1, with 9 bases identical to TRBD1. Germline V CDR1 and CDR2: SSHAT, FNYEAQ (reference sequence). J was trimmed by 10 bases and V by 5 bases; bases with no gene match: 6. CDR3 length: 13 amino acids. CDR3 coding DNA: TGTGCCAGCAGCCGGGACAGGGAGGGCGAGCAGTTCTTC. It codes for CASSRDREGEQFF.

This clone was detected only once. The chain couples TRBV5-4 to TRBJ2-1; 8 bases line up with TRBD2. J was trimmed by 8 bases and V by 3 bases; bases with no gene match: 7. The CDR3 has 14 amino acids. The V gene's germline CDR1 is SGHNT and CDR2 YYREEE (reference sequence). CDR3 DNA sequence: TGTGCCAGCAGCTCGGGACTAGTTGAGGATGAGCAGTTCTTC. Translation gives CASSSGLVEDEQFF.

This clone was picked up a small number of times. The chain couples TRBV11-2 to TRBJ2-3, with D tentatively TRBD2 (6 bases). The V gene's germline CDR1 is SGHAT and CDR2 FQNNGV. V was pared by 5 bases and J by 2 bases, with 14 bases between. The CDR3 length is 15 residues. CDR3 DNA: TGTGCCAGCAGCGACGGCGGGACCACCACAGATACGCAGTATTTT. Translated: CASSDGGTTTDTQYF.

This clone has a count of ten or more. The chain joins TRBV5-6 to TRBJ1-2; weak D call: TRBD1 (5 bases). This CDR3 is built from 16 residues. With 0 bases removed from V and 0 bases from J, the gap between germline ends came to 12 bases. Germline CDR1 and CDR2: SGHDT and YYEEEE. The DNA for the CDR3 is TGTGCCAGCAGCTTGGCCACGGGGACTACTAACTATGGCTACACCTTC. It codes for CASSLATGTTNYGYTF.

The J gene is TRBJ2-7, the V gene TRBV25-1, with TRBD1 matching over 7 bases. This CDR3 is built from 18 residues. Trimming at V came to 2 bases and at J to 3 bases, leaving 16 bases not matched to a gene. CDR1 and CDR2 (germline): MGHDK, SYGVNS. The chain's CDR3 is CASSEPYRRQGDHYEQYF. The DNA for the CDR3 is TGTGCCAGCAGTGAACCCTACCGTCGACAGGGTGATCACTACGAGCAGTACTTC.

The V and J genes are TRBV6-1 and TRBJ1-2, with 7 positions matching TRBD1. The CDR3 contains 14 residues. After removal of 6 bases from V and 4 bases from J, the junction contained 8 bases not matched to a gene. Germline values: CDR1 MNHNS, CDR2 SASEGT. The CDR3: CASRPTGVGYGYTF. The CDR3 DNA follows: TGTGCCAGCAGACCAACAGGGGTCGGCTATGGCTACACCTTC.

The V and J genes are TRBV30 and TRBJ2-1, with D uncertain. V dropped 4 bases and J dropped 5 bases, with 15 bases sitting between them. CDR3 length: 14 amino acids. The V gene's germline CDR1 is GTSNPN and CDR2 SVGIG (reference sequence). Here the CDR3 DNA reads TGTGCCTGGACCCGCCCTAGTTTAAACAATGAGCAGTTCTTC. This codes for CAWTRPSLNNEQFF.

This chain's CDR3 is CASSMGGTNQPQHF. CDR3 sequence (DNA): TGTGCCAGCAGTATGGGGGGGACCAATCAGCCCCAGCATTTT. The gene calls are TRBV6-5 and TRBJ1-5, with a weak D call TRBD1 (5 bases). CDR1 MNHEY and CDR2 SVGAGI come from the germline V gene. This CDR3 has 14 residues. V was shortened by 5 bases and J by 3 bases, with 11 bases between the two germline ends.

This chain connects TRBV5-1 to TRBJ2-2, with 7 bases matching TRBD1. CDR3 length equals 13 residues. The germline V gene has CDR1 SGHRS and CDR2 YFSETQ. V lost 3 bases to trimming and J lost 6 bases; unmatched junction nucleotides: 2. The CDR3 reads CASSSGGPGELFF. CDR3 coding DNA: TGCGCCAGCAGCTCAGGGGGACCCGGGGAGCTGTTTTTT.

This rearrangement joins TRBV27 to TRBJ2-7, with TRBD2 as a possible D gene (5 bases). There are 15 residues in the CDR3. The V gene's germline CDR1 is MNHEY and CDR2 SMNVEV (reference sequence). Trimming left V 0 bases short and J 5 bases short, with 14 bases between. CDR3 sequence (DNA): TGTGCCAGCAGTTTATCGAGCGGAGGCCCCCACGAGCAGTACTTC. Translation gives CASSLSSGGPHEQYF.

This clone was counted a single time. The rearrangement uses TRBV19 and TRBJ2-1; the match to TRBD2 covers 8 bases. Trimming cost V 5 bases and J 0 bases; bases outside gene matches: 6. Germline values: CDR1 LNHDA, CDR2 SQIVND (reference sequence). The CDR3 sequence is 16 residues long. The CDR3 here is CASSVPGTSSYNEQFF. DNA for the CDR3: TGTGCCAGTAGTGTACCCGGGACTAGCTCCTACAATGAGCAGTTCTTC.

The rearrangement uses TRBV9 and TRBJ1-1, with 10 bases identical to TRBD1. V shed 3 bases and J 4 bases; nucleotides not matched to a gene: 3. The CDR3 consists of 14 residues. Germline CDR1 and CDR2: SGDLS and YYNGEE. CDR3 region: CASSDRTGGTEAFF. DNA of the CDR3: TGTGCCAGCAGCGACCGGACAGGGGGCACTGAAGCTTTCTTT. The full variable domain, rest sourced from reference TRBV9 and TRBJ1-1, is DSGVTQTPKHLITATGQRVTLRCSPRSGDLSVYWYQQSLDQGLQFLIQYYNGEERAKGNILERFSAQQFPDLHSELNLSSLELGDSALYFCASSDRTGGTEAFFGQGTRLTVV.

This chain uses TRBV28 with TRBJ2-7, with D possibly being TRBD2 (6 bases). CDR1 is MDHEN and CDR2 is SYDVKM in the germline V gene. The CDR3 extends over 14 amino acids. Deletions cut 4 bases from V and 2 bases from J, with 12 bases between. The CDR3 coding sequence is TGTGCCAGCAGTTCCCCCCCGGGAGCCTACGAGCAGTACTTC. The encoded protein is CASSSPPGAYEQYF.

The V gene is TRBV7-8, the J gene TRBJ1-1; 7 positions agree with TRBD1. This CDR3 is 14 amino acids long. Germline V gene data show CDR1 as SGHVS and CDR2 as FQNEAQ. V trimming: 2 bases; J trimming: 7 bases; junction bases outside the gene matches: 7. CDR3 protein: CASSLKGTANEAFF. DNA of the CDR3: TGTGCCAGCAGCTTAAAAGGGACAGCTAATGAAGCTTTCTTT. Supplemented by reference TRBV7-8 and TRBJ1-1, the full variable domain reads GAGVSQSPRYKVAKRGQDVALRCDPISGHVSLFWYQQALGQGPEFLTYFQNEAQLDKSGLPSDRFFAERPEGSVSTLKIQRTQQEDSAVYLCASSLKGTANEAFFGQGTRLTVV.

This chain uses TRBV5-1 with TRBJ1-2, with 10 positions matching TRBD1. Germline V gene lookup returns CDR1 SGHRS and CDR2 YFSETQ. The CDR3 extends over 14 amino acids. J was trimmed by 3 bases and V by 4 bases; bases with no gene match: 3. CDR3 sequence reads: CASSAGTGDYGYTF. In DNA form, the CDR3 reads TGCGCCAGCAGCGCCGGGACAGGGGACTATGGCTACACCTTC.

The CDR3 loop is CASSAGTAQETQYF. The CDR3 bases are TGTGCCAGCAGCGCCGGGACAGCACAAGAGACCCAGTACTTC. The V gene is TRBV9, the J gene TRBJ2-5, with 7 bases aligning to TRBD1. Looked up from germline, CDR1 is SGDLS and CDR2 is YYNGEE. The CDR3 spans 14 residues. Trimming took 3 bases from V and 2 from J; bases not matched to a gene: 4.

The genes are TRBV4-3 and TRBJ1-2, with D possibly matching TRBD1 (5 bases). Germline V gene lookup returns CDR1 LGHNA and CDR2 YSLEER. V lost 1 base to trimming and J lost 2 bases, with 20 bases between them. There are 18 residues in the CDR3. The CDR3 DNA is TGCGCCAGCAGCCAAGGGAGAATTCGGGGGAGGGCCAACTATGGCTACACCTTC. It encodes CASSQGRIRGRANYGYTF.

The chain uses TRBV28 and TRBJ2-7, with D perhaps matching TRBD2 (6 bases). Germline assignment: CDR1 MDHEN and CDR2 SYDVKM. V gave up 6 bases and J gave up 9 bases, with 21 bases separating them. The CDR3 loop spans 14 amino acids. The CDR3 spells CASRDWDSLWVQYF. CDR3 nucleotides: TGTGCCAGCAGAGATTGGGACTCCCTGTGGGTGCAGTACTTC.

The rearrangement joins TRBV19 to TRBJ1-2; 9 bases align to TRBD1. With V trimmed by 0 bases and J by 4 bases, 3 bases remained unmatched. Germline lookup yields CDR1 LNHDA and CDR2 SQIVND (reference sequence). This CDR3 has 15 amino acids. CDR3 sequence: CASSIEGQGLYGYTF. DNA for the CDR3: TGTGCCAGTAGTATAGAGGGACAGGGCCTCTATGGCTACACCTTC.

This chain joins TRBV2 and TRBJ1-1; D remains ambiguous. Trimming took 6 bases from V and 1 from J, leaving 9 bases between them. In germline, CDR1 is SNHLY, CDR2 FYNNEI. This CDR3 is built from 13 residues. The CDR3 nucleotides read TGTGCCAGCAGCATAACAAGGAACACTGAAGCTTTCTTT. Protein product: CASSITRNTEAFF.

CDR3 sequence (DNA): TGTGCCAGCAGCTTAGTCCCCCTATCTCGCACAGATACGCAGTATTTT. Its translation is CASSLVPLSRTDTQYF. The chain joins TRBV7-2 to TRBJ2-3; D is ambiguous. Trimming cost V 1 base and J 1 base, with 12 bases left between them. Per the germline V gene, CDR1 is SGHTA and CDR2 is FQGNSA. There are 16 residues in the CDR3.